These T cell receptor beta chains were read from a single sample in a study of T cell responses to AZD1222 COVID-19 vaccine. The data were produced by immunoSEQ multiplex PCR, yet TCRdb's version contains in-frame clones alone and is incomplete. The top ten hold about 4.3% of the sample, which has 35,000 to 45,000 clones, about three quarters seen once. Sequenced material: peripheral blood, taken on day 0 of AZD1222 vaccination. These receptors were obtained from an adult in good health. Each CDR3 is given without its conserved first and last residue.

j_call: TRBJ1-1
v_call: TRBV3-1/TRBV3-2
cdr3_aa: ASSQTDRGKNEAF

j_call: TRBJ2-3
v_call: TRBV30
cdr3_aa: AWSSGDTQY

j_call: TRBJ2-7
v_call: TRBV28
cdr3_aa: ASSSPGYEQY

j_call: TRBJ2-5
v_call: TRBV7-2
cdr3_aa: ASSLGNRKETQY

j_call: TRBJ2-7
v_call: TRBV28
cdr3_aa: ASTQVQPGYEQY

j_call: TRBJ1-2
v_call: TRBV20-1
cdr3_aa: SQGSPGYT

j_call: TRBJ1-2
v_call: TRBV27
cdr3_aa: ASSWTGSNYGYT

j_call: TRBJ1-2
v_call: TRBV28
cdr3_aa: ASSQGINYGYT

j_call: TRBJ1-5
v_call: TRBV2
cdr3_aa: ASSRGSDQPQH

j_call: TRBJ1-1
v_call: TRBV7-9
cdr3_aa: ASSLFLILTGSRNTEAF

j_call: TRBJ1-5
v_call: TRBV30
cdr3_aa: AWSSAGNQPQH

j_call: TRBJ1-6
v_call: TRBV19
cdr3_aa: ASSSRGNSYNSPLH

j_call: TRBJ2-7
v_call: TRBV5-1
cdr3_aa: ASSRSGESYEQY

j_call: TRBJ1-1
v_call: TRBV4-2
cdr3_aa: ASSQGPGDTEAF

j_call: TRBJ1-2
v_call: TRBV5-1
cdr3_aa: ASSPAGGGIDGYT

j_call: TRBJ2-2
v_call: TRBV27
cdr3_aa: ASSRTYTGELF

j_call: TRBJ2-1
v_call: TRBV19
cdr3_aa: ASSPRLAANEQF

j_call: TRBJ1-3
v_call: TRBV6-1
cdr3_aa: ASIDARGAGNTIY

j_call: TRBJ2-1
v_call: TRBV28
cdr3_aa: ASSPIWDRGRIEQF

j_call: TRBJ2-4
v_call: TRBV11-2
cdr3_aa: ASRSWGLAKNIQY

j_call: TRBJ1-2
v_call: TRBV5-8
cdr3_aa: ASSLPGTGSGYT

j_call: TRBJ2-3
v_call: TRBV29-1
cdr3_aa: SGGRGGDTDTQY

j_call: TRBJ1-1
v_call: TRBV18
cdr3_aa: ASSQTSGTGSMNTEAF

j_call: TRBJ2-7
v_call: TRBV6-5
cdr3_aa: ASSRQGYEQY

j_call: TRBJ2-7
v_call: TRBV14
cdr3_aa: ASSHGLEYVIRQY

j_call: TRBJ2-3
v_call: TRBV5-1
cdr3_aa: ASSLRLSSTDTQY

j_call: TRBJ1-3
v_call: TRBV6-6
cdr3_aa: ASSWTGARTGNTIY

j_call: TRBJ2-2
v_call: TRBV9
cdr3_aa: ASSVATGELF

j_call: TRBJ2-5
v_call: TRBV24-1
cdr3_aa: ATSGSSGGQETQY

j_call: TRBJ1-3
v_call: TRBV5-1
cdr3_aa: ASSFTGPSSGNTIY

j_call: TRBJ1-2
v_call: TRBV9
cdr3_aa: ASSVEQSYGYT

j_call: TRBJ1-3
v_call: TRBV23-1
cdr3_aa: ASSRGSGNTIY

j_call: TRBJ2-3
v_call: TRBV5-4
cdr3_aa: ASSRGGATVDTQY

j_call: TRBJ2-5
v_call: TRBV30
cdr3_aa: AWTPQGLETQY

j_call: TRBJ2-3
v_call: TRBV28
cdr3_aa: ASSLRGSSTDTQY

j_call: TRBJ1-2
v_call: TRBV20-1
cdr3_aa: SARVDMGYT

j_call: TRBJ1-4
v_call: TRBV12-3/TRBV12-4
cdr3_aa: ASSLEGYEKLF

j_call: TRBJ2-5
v_call: TRBV5-1
cdr3_aa: ASSLVEGGVQETQY

j_call: TRBJ1-2
v_call: TRBV2
cdr3_aa: ASSEVGTNYGYT

j_call: TRBJ2-7
v_call: TRBV3-1/TRBV3-2
cdr3_aa: ASSRGTVTYEQY

j_call: TRBJ2-4
v_call: TRBV18
cdr3_aa: ASSLGTGEWNIQY

j_call: TRBJ2-5
v_call: TRBV19
cdr3_aa: ASSPGGAETQY

j_call: TRBJ2-3
v_call: TRBV5-1
cdr3_aa: ASSLVAGTSTDTQY

j_call: TRBJ1-2
v_call: TRBV6-5
cdr3_aa: ASSYSNEERGYT

j_call: TRBJ1-5
v_call: TRBV20-1
cdr3_aa: SASSTPDSHQPQH

j_call: TRBJ1-2
v_call: TRBV30
cdr3_aa: AWSLIEGYT

j_call: TRBJ2-1
v_call: TRBV4-2
cdr3_aa: ASSRTSGEYNEQF

j_call: TRBJ1-1
v_call: TRBV5-1
cdr3_aa: ASSPFSLDTEAF

j_call: TRBJ2-7
v_call: TRBV19
cdr3_aa: ASSTSGGAEQY

j_call: TRBJ2-1
v_call: TRBV7-9
cdr3_aa: ASTQTSGAPDEQF

j_call: TRBJ2-7
v_call: TRBV14
cdr3_aa: ASTQTLRQAPYEQY

j_call: TRBJ1-2
v_call: TRBV7-2
cdr3_aa: ASSFGGDSGYGYT

j_call: TRBJ1-1
v_call: TRBV6-4
cdr3_aa: ASSPSYGRAEAF

j_call: TRBJ1-5
v_call: TRBV3-1/TRBV3-2
cdr3_aa: ASSQNGNNQPQH

j_call: TRBJ2-6
v_call: TRBV30
cdr3_aa: AWSSSGANVLT

j_call: TRBJ1-2
v_call: TRBV12-3/TRBV12-4
cdr3_aa: ASSFAYGYT

j_call: TRBJ2-3
v_call: TRBV3-1/TRBV3-2
cdr3_aa: ASSLPPPISGGDTDTQY

j_call: TRBJ2-7
v_call: TRBV27
cdr3_aa: ASSSGTGLSYEQY